This TCR beta chain was profiled in a study of molecular identifiers for immune sequencing clone quantification. Study-wide points: Jurkat TCR RNA that was spiked in from one cell was reportedly detectable among one million naive cells.

This clonotype showed up many times. The antigen is undetermined. Sorting isolated naive CD8 T cells as CD8+CD4-CCR7+CD45RA+ events. TCRdb recomputed calls from the PCR reads with MiXCR, one row per CDR3 protein. The sample has over 60,000 distinct CDR3 sequences; about 20% are singletons. The V and J ends lost 5 bases and 2 bases respectively, with 7 bases between them. The CDR3 spans 12 residues. Germline values: CDR1 SEHNR, CDR2 FQNEAQ (reference sequence). This receptor was obtained from a human donor in good health. Some libraries in this study had Jurkat cell RNA spiked in. V and J are TRBV7-9 and TRBJ2-7, with D hard to call. What was sequenced was naive CD8+ T cells from blood, with Jurkat cell RNA spiked in. Documented subset: FACS-sorted CD8+CD4-CCR7+CD45RA+ naive T cells. The CDR3 sequence is CASSLSPYEQYF. The CDR3 nucleotides are TGTGCCAGCAGCCTGAGTCCCTACGAGCAGTACTTC.